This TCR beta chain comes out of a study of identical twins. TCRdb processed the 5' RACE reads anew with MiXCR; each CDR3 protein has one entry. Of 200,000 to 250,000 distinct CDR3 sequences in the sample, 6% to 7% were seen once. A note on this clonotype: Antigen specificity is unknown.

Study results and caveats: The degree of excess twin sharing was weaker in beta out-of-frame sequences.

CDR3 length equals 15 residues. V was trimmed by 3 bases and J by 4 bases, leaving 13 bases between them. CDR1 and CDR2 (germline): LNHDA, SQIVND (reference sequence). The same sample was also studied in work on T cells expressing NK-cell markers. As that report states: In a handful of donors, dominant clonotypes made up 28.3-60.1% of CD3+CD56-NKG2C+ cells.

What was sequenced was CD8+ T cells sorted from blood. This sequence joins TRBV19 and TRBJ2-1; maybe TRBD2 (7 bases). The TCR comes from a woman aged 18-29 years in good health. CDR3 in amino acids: CASSIRGGPYNEQFF. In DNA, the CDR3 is TGTGCCAGTAGTATTAGGGGGGGCCCGTACAATGAGCAGTTCTTC.